The 5 T cell receptor beta chains below come from one sample, sequenced in a study of cytomegalovirus exposure and HLA in healthy donors. The assay was immunoSEQ multiplex PCR, and TCRdb's table has in-frame clones only and misses some. Among some 190,000 clones listed, approximately 86% were seen once. The source material was PBMCs. These receptor sequences come from a young man in good health and CMV-seropositive.

This clone showed up just once. The gene calls are TRBV30 and TRBJ1-3, with D unresolved. This CDR3 spans 14 amino acids. The V gene's germline CDR1 is GTSNPN and CDR2 SVGIG (reference sequence). The germline V and J ends were trimmed by 3 bases and 2 bases, with 11 bases remaining between them. CDR3 DNA: TGTGCCTGGAGAGCTCGGGGAGCTGGAAACACCATATATTTT. Protein product: CAWRARGAGNTIYF.

The gene calls are TRBV19 and TRBJ1-1; a possible D gene is TRBD1 (5 bases). CDR3 length: 12 amino acids. Trimming shortened V by 4 bases and J by 9 bases, and 12 bases separated the two germline ends. Germline values: CDR1 LNHDA, CDR2 SQIVND (reference sequence). This CDR3 is CASSTWDLKAFF. DNA of the CDR3: TGTGCCAGTAGTACATGGGACTTAAAAGCTTTCTTT.

In regard to this clone: A junction boundary mismatches the germline segment, possibly from a read error. The CDR3 sequence is CASSLAWQTDW. The CDR3 DNA reads as TGTGCCAGCAGCTTAGCTTGGCAGACCGACTGG. This chain links TRBV7-2 with TRBJ1-2, with D unclear. Germline-derived CDR1 and CDR2 are SGHTA and FQGNSA. CDR3 length equals 11 residues.

The rearrangement uses TRBV28 and TRBJ2-1; D may be TRBD2 (7 bases). V gave up 2 bases and J gave up 9 bases, with 11 bases separating them. This CDR3 is built from 13 residues. Per germline, CDR1 MDHEN and CDR2 SYDVKM. The CDR3 DNA follows: TGTGCCAGCAGTTTACGGGGGGCTAGTGAGCAGTTCTTC. Translated: CASSLRGASEQFF.

J is TRBJ1-1 and V is TRBV6-5; D gene uncertain. V gave up 2 bases and J gave up 0 bases, with 7 bases separating them. Germline V gene lookup returns CDR1 MNHEY and CDR2 SVGAGI. The CDR3 runs to 14 residues. CDR3 amino acids: CASSYGVLNTEAFF. The CDR3, as DNA: TGTGCCAGCAGTTACGGCGTTTTGAACACTGAAGCTTTCTTT.